What follows are 32 T cell receptor beta chains derived from one specimen sequenced in a study of T cell responses to AZD1222 COVID-19 vaccine (dated by TCRdb to the early 2020s). In light of the paper, this sample's time point label describes: about 28 days (+/-7) after the second vaccine dose. Libraries were made using the immunoSEQ multiplex PCR assay. The table was pulled from immuneACCESS by TCRdb, which kept in-frame rearrangements only. Such tables lose some clones; where checked, under half of the loss comes from unresolved V genes, and the rest has no known cause. The table for this sample lists about 150,000 clones; 75% to 90% of them were counted only once. The ten largest clones take up roughly a tenth of the sample. Sequenced here: peripheral blood, sampled 28 days after the second AZD1222 dose. The receptors derive from an adult who received the AZD1222 COVID-19 vaccine.

This chain connects TRBV4-2 to TRBJ1-6, with 10 bases that match TRBD1. The germline gives CDR1 LGHNA, CDR2 YNFKEQ. CDR3 size: 16 residues. V was clipped by 3 bases and J by 10 bases; unmatched bases: 9. CDR3 DNA: TGTGCCAGCAGCCAGATCCCCGGGACAGGGGAGTCACCCCTCCACTTT. It codes for CASSQIPGTGESPLHF.

The chain couples TRBV5-4 to TRBJ2-5; D possibly corresponds to TRBD1 (6 bases). CDR1 is SGHNT, CDR2 YYREEE, per germline (reference sequence). V shed 5 bases and J shed 4 bases, with 18 bases lying between them. This CDR3 spans 15 amino acids. The CDR3 region has the DNA TGTGCCAGCAGGACAATAGAGGGGGTAGGAGAGACCCAGTACTTC. It specifies CASRTIEGVGETQYF.

This clone was seen only a few times. The rearrangement uses TRBV2 and TRBJ2-7; D ambiguous. The CDR3 contains 10 residues. The V and J ends lost 4 bases and 5 bases respectively, with 3 bases between them. Germline V gene data show CDR1 as SNHLY and CDR2 as FYNNEI. The CDR3 sequence is CASSADEQYF. The CDR3 nucleotides read TGTGCCAGCAGTGCGGACGAGCAGTACTTC. The whole variable domain, filled in from reference TRBV2 and TRBJ2-7, reads EPEVTQTPSHQVTQMGQEVILRCVPISNHLYFYWYRQILGQKVEFLVSFYNNEISEKSEIFDDQFSVERPDGSNFTLKIRSTKLEDSAMYFCASSADEQYFGPGTRLTVT.

This sequence joins TRBV28 and TRBJ2-4; TRBD2 aligns across 9 bases. J lost 11 bases, V lost 10 bases, and 18 bases had no gene match. CDR3 length equals 15 residues. CDR1 and CDR2 (germline): MDHEN, SYDVKM. This chain's CDR3 is CATFSLAGGNGVQYF. Here the CDR3 DNA reads TGTGCCACCTTCTCACTAGCGGGTGGGAACGGGGTTCAGTACTTC. The variable domain in full, with the rest retrieved from reference TRBV28 and TRBJ2-4, is DVKVTQSSRYLVKRTGEKVFLECVQDMDHENMFWYRQDPGLGLRLIYFSYDVKMKEKGDIPEGYSVSREKKERFSLILESASTNQTSMYLCATFSLAGGNGVQYFGAGTRLSVL.

The sample holds one count of this clone. The V gene is TRBV5-4, the J gene TRBJ1-5; a weak D match, TRBD1 (5 bases). The V end lost 2 bases, the J end lost 7 bases, and 7 bases lay between the germline ends. The CDR3 totals 12 residues. Germline CDR1 SGHNT, CDR2 YYREEE (reference sequence). The CDR3 reads CASSFPGQPQHF. The CDR3, as DNA: TGTGCCAGCAGCTTTCCAGGGCAGCCCCAGCATTTT.

In this sample, this clone turned up once. The chain uses TRBV19 and TRBJ2-7; 7 positions agree with TRBD2. The CDR3 is 14 amino acids. After removal of 3 bases from V and 2 bases from J, the junction contained 4 bases not matched to a gene. Germline V gene sequence: CDR1 LNHDA, CDR2 SQIVND (reference sequence). The CDR3 protein is CASSMAGAPYEQYF. DNA for the CDR3: TGTGCCAGTAGTATGGCGGGAGCCCCCTACGAGCAGTACTTC. The entire variable domain, with the rest obtained from reference TRBV19 and TRBJ2-7, is as follows: DGGITQSPKYLFRKEGQNVTLSCEQNLNHDAMYWYRQDPGQGLRLIYYSQIVNDFQKGDIAEGYSVSREKKESFPLTVTSAQKNPTAFYLCASSMAGAPYEQYFGPGTRLTVT.

The CDR3 DNA sequence: TGTGCCAGCAGTTTTACGGGCCCAGGCCGGGCGCAGCCCCAGCATTTT. Its protein is CASSFTGPGRAQPQHF. The chain joins TRBV28 to TRBJ1-5; D call uncertain. The germline V gene has CDR1 MDHEN and CDR2 SYDVKM. V was pared by 3 bases and J by 7 bases, with 19 bases between. The CDR3 consists of 16 residues. Together with reference TRBV28 and TRBJ1-5, the CDR3 gives the full variable domain: DVKVTQSSRYLVKRTGEKVFLECVQDMDHENMFWYRQDPGLGLRLIYFSYDVKMKEKGDIPEGYSVSREKKERFSLILESASTNQTSMYLCASSFTGPGRAQPQHFGDGTRLSIL.

This sequence joins TRBV2 and TRBJ2-2; TRBD2 matches 9 bases. The V and J ends lost 5 bases and 2 bases, in that order; junction bases with no gene match: 3. This CDR3 is 15 amino acids long. The germline CDR1 and CDR2 sequences are SNHLY and FYNNEI. CDR3 DNA sequence: TGTGCCAGCAGTTCTAGCGGGGCCAACACCGGGGAGCTGTTTTTT. Its translation: CASSSSGANTGELFF.

The chain recombines TRBV6-5 with TRBJ1-5, with D maybe TRBD1 (6 bases). The CDR3 loop spans 15 amino acids. Germline V CDR1 and CDR2: MNHEY, SVGAGI. V was clipped by 7 bases and J by 6 bases, with 19 bases between them. The CDR3 DNA sequence: TGTGCCAGCACCCTACAGGGTATTGGGTTTCAGCCCCAGCATTTT. Translating it yields CASTLQGIGFQPQHF.

This clone is large by share. The genes are TRBV27 and TRBJ1-6, with TRBD1 as a possible D gene (5 bases). Trimming left V 3 bases short and J 5 bases short, with 14 bases between. Germline CDR1 and CDR2: MNHEY and SMNVEV (reference sequence). The CDR3 runs to 16 residues. CDR3 residues: CASSFSQGSNNSPLHF. The CDR3 nucleotides read TGTGCCAGCAGTTTTTCCCAGGGCTCTAATAATTCACCCCTCCACTTT.

The V and J genes are TRBV28 and TRBJ1-1, with D unclear. The CDR3 spans 16 residues. The germline V gene has CDR1 MDHEN and CDR2 SYDVKM. Trimming stripped 11 bases from V and 1 base from J, with 23 bases between. Here the CDR3 reads CAGHAGGSSKNTEAFF. For the CDR3, the DNA is TGTGCCGGCCACGCGGGCGGCTCCTCGAAGAACACTGAAGCTTTCTTT.

The V call is TRBV2, the J call TRBJ2-3; D gene unclear. CDR1 and CDR2 from the germline V gene are SNHLY and FYNNEI. Trimming took off 6 bases at V and 3 bases at J, with 10 bases between the two ends. The CDR3 contains 13 residues. In DNA form, the CDR3 reads TGTGCCAGCAGCGCACGCTGGACAGATACGCAGTATTTT. Protein sequence: CASSARWTDTQYF.

The chain uses TRBV5-4 and TRBJ1-4; a possible D gene is TRBD1 (6 bases). V was cut by 9 bases and J by 2 bases, with 20 bases left in between. The CDR3 covers 16 residues. Germline V CDR1 and CDR2: SGHNT, YYREEE (reference sequence). Written as DNA, the CDR3 is TGTGCCACCTCGGAAGGGGGGCTGAAGACTAATGAAAAACTGTTTTTT. It yields the protein CATSEGGLKTNEKLFF. The variable domain in full, with the rest retrieved from reference TRBV5-4 and TRBJ1-4, is ETGVTQSPTHLIKTRGQQVTLRCSSQSGHNTVSWYQQALGQGPQFIFQYYREEENGRGNFPPRFSGLQFPNYSSELNVNALELDDSALYLCATSEGGLKTNEKLFFGSGTQLSVL.

V and J are TRBV15 and TRBJ2-3; D possibly corresponds to TRBD2 (5 bases). The V end was cut by 0 bases, the J end by 8 bases, with 9 bases between. CDR1 and CDR2 (germline): LNHNV, YYDKDF (reference sequence). This CDR3 has 13 amino acids. CDR3 protein: CATSRDLRATQYF. DNA of the CDR3: TGTGCCACCAGCAGAGATCTGAGGGCTACGCAGTATTTT.

This clone occurred once. The chain couples TRBV7-2 to TRBJ2-1; 9 nucleotides align to TRBD2. With V trimmed by 1 base and J by 4 bases, 8 bases remained unmatched. The CDR3 loop spans 17 amino acids. Germline CDR1 reads SGHTA; CDR2 reads FQGNSA. CDR3 residues: CASSLDLASGVYNEQFF. The CDR3 bases are TGTGCCAGCAGCTTAGACTTAGCTAGCGGGGTATACAATGAGCAGTTCTTC.

This sequence joins TRBV5-4 and TRBJ1-6; 7 bases map to TRBD1. The CDR3 runs 17 residues. Germline CDR1 SGHNT, CDR2 YYREEE (reference sequence). Unmatched junction bases numbered 7, after V lost 4 bases and J lost 0 bases. CDR3 residues: CASSRTGPSSYNSPLHF. In DNA, the CDR3 is TGTGCCAGCAGCCGGACAGGCCCTAGCTCCTATAATTCACCCCTCCACTTT.

V gene TRBV28 combines with J gene TRBJ1-2; 10 bases map to TRBD1. The CDR3 contains 16 residues. V was pared by 6 bases and J by 0 bases, with 7 bases of the junction left unmatched. The V gene's germline CDR1 is MDHEN and CDR2 SYDVKM. The CDR3 DNA sequence: TGTGCCAGCAGCCGCGGGACAGGGGTTCCTAACTATGGCTACACCTTC. Translating gives CASSRGTGVPNYGYTF.

The genes are TRBV4-1 and TRBJ1-1, with D perhaps TRBD1 (5 bases). V lost 4 bases and J lost 5, with 14 bases in between. CDR1 is MGHRA, CDR2 YSYEKL, per germline. The CDR3 extends over 14 amino acids. The chain's CDR3 is CASSLGRVGTEAFF. CDR3 nucleotide sequence: TGCGCCAGCAGCCTCGGCAGGGTGGGAACTGAAGCTTTCTTT.

The V call is TRBV3-1 (or the pseudogene TRBV3-2), the J call TRBJ2-1, with D perhaps being TRBD1 or TRBD2 (6 bases each). Trimming took off 5 bases at V and 7 bases at J, with 18 bases between the two ends. Per the germline V gene, CDR1 is LGHDT and CDR2 is YNNKEL (reference sequence). This CDR3 is built from 15 residues. Here the CDR3 reads CASSTRPGGGNEQFF. The CDR3 nucleotides are TGTGCCAGCAGCACCAGGCCAGGAGGGGGGAATGAGCAGTTCTTC.

For the CDR3, the DNA is TGTGCCAGTACGAGGAACACGGGTGGCTACACCTTC. It codes for CASTRNTGGYTF. The rearrangement links TRBV19 to TRBJ1-2; no firm D call. The ends were cut back, 7 bases at V and 7 bases at J, with 13 bases in the middle. The CDR3 consists of 12 residues. The germline V gene encodes CDR1 LNHDA and CDR2 SQIVND (reference sequence).

This clone was seen a few times. J is TRBJ2-3 and V is TRBV13, with 7 bases matching TRBD2. This CDR3 is built from 17 residues. Germline-derived CDR1 and CDR2 are PRHDT and FYEKMQ (reference sequence). The V segment lost 4 bases and the J segment 0 bases; nucleotides outside the gene matches: 10. As DNA, the CDR3 is TGTGCCAGCAGCTCCCGGACTAGGGGCTCTAGCACAGATACGCAGTATTTT. Amino acid sequence: CASSSRTRGSSTDTQYF.

This chain connects TRBV11-2 to TRBJ2-7; no reliable D call. Germline V gene lookup returns CDR1 SGHAT and CDR2 FQNNGV. This CDR3 region has 15 residues. Trimming took 0 bases from V and 1 from J, leaving 10 bases between them. The CDR3 sequence: CASSLDLARSYEQYF. Here the CDR3 DNA reads TGTGCCAGCAGCTTAGATCTCGCCAGATCCTACGAGCAGTACTTC.

The chain combines TRBV6-2 or TRBV6-3 with TRBJ1-5; TRBD1 might be the D (5 bases). This CDR3 is 15 amino acids long. The V end lost 4 bases, the J end lost 9 bases, and 19 bases lay between the germline ends. The V gene's germline CDR1 is MNHEY and CDR2 SVGEGT. CDR3 sequence: CASSFTPQSGRPQHF. The CDR3 bases are TGTGCCAGCAGTTTCACCCCTCAATCAGGGCGGCCCCAGCATTTT.

The V call is TRBV28, the J call TRBJ2-3; the D call may be TRBD1 or TRBD2 (5 bases each). Germline assignment: CDR1 MDHEN and CDR2 SYDVKM. V was pared by 5 bases and J by 5 bases, with 11 bases between. The CDR3 runs 13 residues. CDR3 in DNA: TGTGCCAGCAGTGGAACGGGGCGAGATACGCAGTATTTT. Encoded protein: CASSGTGRDTQYF.

This rearrangement joins TRBV9 to TRBJ2-5; no clear D. V lost 1 base and J lost 4, with 8 bases in between. CDR1 SGDLS and CDR2 YYNGEE come from the germline V gene. The CDR3 totals 13 residues. In DNA, the CDR3 is TGTGCCAGCAGCGTAAATCCGGGAGAGACCCAGTACTTC. Its translation: CASSVNPGETQYF. The entire variable domain, with the rest obtained from reference TRBV9 and TRBJ2-5, is as follows: DSGVTQTPKHLITATGQRVTLRCSPRSGDLSVYWYQQSLDQGLQFLIQYYNGEERAKGNILERFSAQQFPDLHSELNLSSLELGDSALYFCASSVNPGETQYFGPGTRLLVL.

J is TRBJ2-1 and V is TRBV2, with 7 bases identical to TRBD2. The J segment lost 5 bases and the V segment lost 8 bases, leaving 12 bases of the junction unmatched. The CDR3 consists of 15 residues. CDR1 and CDR2 (germline): SNHLY, FYNNEI. The CDR3 protein is CASLPQWGLNNEQFF. CDR3 bases: TGTGCCAGCCTTCCTCAGTGGGGACTAAACAATGAGCAGTTCTTC.

The V call is TRBV5-4, the J call TRBJ2-7, with 11 bases matching TRBD1. The length of the CDR3 is 16 residues. Germline values: CDR1 SGHNT, CDR2 YYREEE (reference sequence). J was trimmed by 5 bases and V by 0 bases; bases with no gene match: 7. The CDR3 loop is CASSLGFGQGAHEQYF. In DNA form, the CDR3 reads TGTGCCAGCAGCTTGGGTTTTGGACAGGGGGCCCACGAGCAGTACTTC.

In DNA, the CDR3 is TGCGCCAGCAGCTTGAACGATGGGGCCCCCTATGGCTACACCTTC. This encodes CASSLNDGAPYGYTF. V gene TRBV5-1 combines with J gene TRBJ1-2; a possible D gene is TRBD1 (5 bases). The CDR3 has 15 residues. V was pared by 1 base and J by 4 bases, with 14 bases between. CDR1 SGHRS and CDR2 YFSETQ come from the germline V gene. Full variable domain (missing parts from reference TRBV5-1 and TRBJ1-2): KAGVTQTPRYLIKTRGQQVTLSCSPISGHRSVSWYQQTPGQGLQFLFEYFSETQRNKGNFPGRFSGRQFSNSRSEMNVSTLELGDSALYLCASSLNDGAPYGYTFGSGTRLTVV.

This chain links TRBV30 with TRBJ2-6; TRBD1 agrees at 7 bases. There are 17 residues in the CDR3. With 4 bases clipped from V and 0 bases from J, the junction kept 9 bases outside the gene matches. Germline CDR1 and CDR2: GTSNPN and SVGIG (reference sequence). CDR3 bases: TGTGCCTGGAAAGGGACAGTAAAATTCTCTGGGGCCAACGTCCTGACTTTC. Encoded protein: CAWKGTVKFSGANVLTF.

This clone was found a few times. The rearrangement joins TRBV7-9 to TRBJ1-6, with D unresolved. Trimming took off 5 bases at V and 7 bases at J, with 15 bases between the two ends. CDR1 and CDR2 (germline): SEHNR, FQNEAQ (reference sequence). CDR3 size: 15 residues. The CDR3 reads CASSPVGSPNSPLHF. The DNA of the CDR3 is TGTGCCAGCAGCCCCGTCGGTAGCCCAAATTCACCCCTCCACTTT.

The V and J genes are TRBV29-1 and TRBJ2-3, with TRBD2 identical over 8 bases. The CDR3 runs 15 residues. The trim removed 6 bases at V and 7 bases at J, leaving 15 bases unmatched. Germline V gene lookup returns CDR1 SQVTM and CDR2 ANQGSEA. This CDR3 reads CSVAQGGLASNTQYF. The CDR3 DNA sequence: TGCAGCGTCGCTCAGGGCGGACTAGCCTCTAATACGCAGTATTTT.

This rearrangement joins TRBV10-3 to TRBJ2-3; D is unresolved. V was clipped by 5 bases and J by 4 bases, with 16 bases between them. In germline, CDR1 is ENHRY, CDR2 SYGVKD. The CDR3 loop spans 15 amino acids. The CDR3 loop is CAISFLESRPDTQYF. The CDR3 DNA reads TGTGCCATCAGTTTCCTAGAAAGCCGACCAGATACGCAGTATTTT.